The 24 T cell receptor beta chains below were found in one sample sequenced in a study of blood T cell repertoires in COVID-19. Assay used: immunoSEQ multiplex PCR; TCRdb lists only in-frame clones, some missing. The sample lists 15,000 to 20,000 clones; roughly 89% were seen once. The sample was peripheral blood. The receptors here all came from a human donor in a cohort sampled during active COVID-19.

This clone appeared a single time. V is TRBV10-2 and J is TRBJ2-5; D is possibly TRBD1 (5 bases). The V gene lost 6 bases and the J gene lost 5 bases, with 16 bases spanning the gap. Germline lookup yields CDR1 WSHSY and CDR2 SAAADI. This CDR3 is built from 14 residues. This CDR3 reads CASSQVGVQETQYF. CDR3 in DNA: TGCGCCAGCAGCCAAGTAGGGGTCCAGGAGACCCAGTACTTC.

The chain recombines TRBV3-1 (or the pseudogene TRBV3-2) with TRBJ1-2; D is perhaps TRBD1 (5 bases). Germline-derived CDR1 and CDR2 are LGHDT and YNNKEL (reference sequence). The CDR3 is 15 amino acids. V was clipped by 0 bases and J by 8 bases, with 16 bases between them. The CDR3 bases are TGTGCCAGCAGCCAAGATTGGCAGGGCTGGACCGGCTACACCTTC. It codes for CASSQDWQGWTGYTF.

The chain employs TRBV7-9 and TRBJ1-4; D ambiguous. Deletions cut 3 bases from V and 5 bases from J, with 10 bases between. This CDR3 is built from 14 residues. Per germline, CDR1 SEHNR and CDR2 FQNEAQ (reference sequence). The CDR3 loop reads CASSFPSQNEKLFF. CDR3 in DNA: TGTGCCAGCAGCTTTCCTTCACAGAATGAAAAACTGTTTTTT.

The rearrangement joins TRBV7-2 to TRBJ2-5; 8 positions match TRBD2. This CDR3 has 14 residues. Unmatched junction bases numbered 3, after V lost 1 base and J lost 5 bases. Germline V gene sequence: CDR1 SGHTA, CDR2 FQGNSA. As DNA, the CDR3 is TGTGCCAGCAGCTTAGTAGCGGGGTTGGAGACCCAGTACTTC. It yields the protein CASSLVAGLETQYF.

As DNA, the CDR3 is TGTGCCAGTACGGGACAGGTTGCGTACACCGGGGAGCTGTTTTTT. This translates into CASTGQVAYTGELFF. V gene TRBV19 combines with J gene TRBJ2-2; 8 positions match TRBD1. The junction had 7 bases not matched to a gene; V was cut back by 7 bases and J by 3 bases. The germline V gene encodes CDR1 LNHDA and CDR2 SQIVND (reference sequence). The length of the CDR3 is 15 residues. The entire variable domain, with the rest obtained from reference TRBV19 and TRBJ2-2, is as follows: DGGITQSPKYLFRKEGQNVTLSCEQNLNHDAMYWYRQDPGQGLRLIYYSQIVNDFQKGDIAEGYSVSREKKESFPLTVTSAQKNPTAFYLCASTGQVAYTGELFFGEGSRLTVL.

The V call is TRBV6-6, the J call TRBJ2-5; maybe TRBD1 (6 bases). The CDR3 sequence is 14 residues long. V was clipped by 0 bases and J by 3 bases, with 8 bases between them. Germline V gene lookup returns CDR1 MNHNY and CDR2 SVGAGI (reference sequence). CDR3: CASSYSTGKETQYF. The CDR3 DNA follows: TGTGCCAGCAGTTACTCGACAGGCAAAGAGACCCAGTACTTC.

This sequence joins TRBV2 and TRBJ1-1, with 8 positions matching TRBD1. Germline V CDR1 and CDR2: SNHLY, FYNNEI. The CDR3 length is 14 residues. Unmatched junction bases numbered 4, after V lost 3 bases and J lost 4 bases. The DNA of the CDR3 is TGTGCCAGCAGTGAGCAGGGGGCTTTCACTGAAGCTTTCTTT. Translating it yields CASSEQGAFTEAFF.

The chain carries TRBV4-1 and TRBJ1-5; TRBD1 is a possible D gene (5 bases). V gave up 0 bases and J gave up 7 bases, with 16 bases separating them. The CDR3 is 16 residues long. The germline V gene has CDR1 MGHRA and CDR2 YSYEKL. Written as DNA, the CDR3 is TGCGCCAGCAGCCAAGATGTCGGCAGGGATCGGCAGCCCCAGCATTTT. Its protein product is CASSQDVGRDRQPQHF.

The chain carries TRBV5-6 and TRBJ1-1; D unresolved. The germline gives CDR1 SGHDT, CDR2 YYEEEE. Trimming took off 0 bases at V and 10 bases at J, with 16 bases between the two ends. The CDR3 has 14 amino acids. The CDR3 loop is CASSLDGVLVRAFF. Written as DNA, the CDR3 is TGTGCCAGCAGCTTGGACGGAGTGCTGGTTCGAGCTTTCTTT.

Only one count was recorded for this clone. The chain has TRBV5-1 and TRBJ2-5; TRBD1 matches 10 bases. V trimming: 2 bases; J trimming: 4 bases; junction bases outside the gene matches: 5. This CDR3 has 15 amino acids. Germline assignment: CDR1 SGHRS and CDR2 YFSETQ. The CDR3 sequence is CASSLWGQGIETQYF. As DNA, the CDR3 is TGCGCCAGCAGCTTATGGGGACAGGGGATAGAGACCCAGTACTTC.

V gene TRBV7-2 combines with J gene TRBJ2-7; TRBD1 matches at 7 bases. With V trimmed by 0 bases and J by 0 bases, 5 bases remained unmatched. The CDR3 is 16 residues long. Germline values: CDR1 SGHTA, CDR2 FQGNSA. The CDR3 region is CASSLAPGTASYEQYF. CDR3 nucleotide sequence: TGTGCCAGCAGCTTAGCTCCCGGGACAGCCTCCTACGAGCAGTACTTC.

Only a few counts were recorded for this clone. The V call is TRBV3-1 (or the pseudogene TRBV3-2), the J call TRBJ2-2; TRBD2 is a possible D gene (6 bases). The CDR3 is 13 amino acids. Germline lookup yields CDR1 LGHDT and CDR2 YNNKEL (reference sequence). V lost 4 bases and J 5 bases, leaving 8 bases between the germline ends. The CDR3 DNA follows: TGTGCCAGCAGCCTTGCGGGAACCGGGGAGCTGTTTTTT. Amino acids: CASSLAGTGELFF.

The CDR3 sequence: CASSLGASTDTQYF. CDR3 nucleotides: TGTGCCAGCAGCTTAGGTGCGAGCACAGATACGCAGTATTTT. The chain employs TRBV11-2 and TRBJ2-3, with D unresolved. The CDR3 runs 14 residues. CDR1 and CDR2 from the germline V gene are SGHAT and FQNNGV. The V gene lost 1 base and the J gene lost 0 bases, with 5 bases spanning the gap.

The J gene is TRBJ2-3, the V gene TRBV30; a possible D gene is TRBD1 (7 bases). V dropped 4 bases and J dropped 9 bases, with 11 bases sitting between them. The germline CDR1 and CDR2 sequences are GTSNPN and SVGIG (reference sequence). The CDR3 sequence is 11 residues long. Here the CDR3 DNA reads TGTGCCTGGATGGAGGGGGCCACGCAGTATTTT. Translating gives CAWMEGATQYF.

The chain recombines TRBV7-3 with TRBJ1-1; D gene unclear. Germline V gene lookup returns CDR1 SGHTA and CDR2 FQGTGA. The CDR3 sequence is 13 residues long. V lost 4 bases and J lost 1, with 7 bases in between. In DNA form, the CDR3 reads TGTGCCAGCAGCTCGGCAGGGAACACTGAAGCTTTCTTT. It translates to CASSSAGNTEAFF.

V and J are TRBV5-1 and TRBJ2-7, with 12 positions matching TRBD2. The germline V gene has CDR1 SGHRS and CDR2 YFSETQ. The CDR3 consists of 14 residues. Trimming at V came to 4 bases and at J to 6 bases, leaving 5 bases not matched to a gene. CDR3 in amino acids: CASSELAGGFEQYF. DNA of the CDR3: TGCGCCAGCAGCGAACTAGCGGGAGGTTTCGAGCAGTACTTC.

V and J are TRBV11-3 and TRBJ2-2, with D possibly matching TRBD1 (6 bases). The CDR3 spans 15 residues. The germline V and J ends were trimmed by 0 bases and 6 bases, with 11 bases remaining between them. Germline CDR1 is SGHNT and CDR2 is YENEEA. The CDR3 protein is CASSLDVTGSGELFF. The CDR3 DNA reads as TGTGCCAGCAGCTTAGATGTTACAGGGTCCGGGGAGCTGTTTTTT. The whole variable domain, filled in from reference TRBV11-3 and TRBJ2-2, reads EAGVVQSPRYKIIEKKQPVAFWCNPISGHNTLYWYLQNLGQGPELLIRYENEEAVDDSQLPKDRFSAERLKGVDSTLKIQPAELGDSAVYLCASSLDVTGSGELFFGEGSRLTVL.

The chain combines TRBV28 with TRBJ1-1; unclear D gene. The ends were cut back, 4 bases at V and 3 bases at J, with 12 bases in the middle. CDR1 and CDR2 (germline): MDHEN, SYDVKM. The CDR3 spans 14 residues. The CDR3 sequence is CASSSIGVHTEAFF. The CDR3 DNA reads TGTGCCAGCAGTTCCATCGGTGTTCACACTGAAGCTTTCTTT. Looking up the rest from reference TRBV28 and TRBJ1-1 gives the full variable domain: DVKVTQSSRYLVKRTGEKVFLECVQDMDHENMFWYRQDPGLGLRLIYFSYDVKMKEKGDIPEGYSVSREKKERFSLILESASTNQTSMYLCASSSIGVHTEAFFGQGTRLTVV.

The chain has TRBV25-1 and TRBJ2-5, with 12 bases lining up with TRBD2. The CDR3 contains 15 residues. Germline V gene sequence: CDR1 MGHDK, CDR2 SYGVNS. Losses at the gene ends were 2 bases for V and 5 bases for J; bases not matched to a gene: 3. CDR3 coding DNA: TGTGCCAGCAGTGAAGCCCTAGCGGGGGGGGAGACCCAGTACTTC. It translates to CASSEALAGGETQYF.

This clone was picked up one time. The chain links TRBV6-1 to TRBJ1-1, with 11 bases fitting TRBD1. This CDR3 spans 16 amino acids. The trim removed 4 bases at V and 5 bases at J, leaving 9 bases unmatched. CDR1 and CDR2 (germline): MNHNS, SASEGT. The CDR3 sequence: CASSAGGQGARTEAFF. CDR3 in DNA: TGTGCCAGCAGTGCGGGAGGACAGGGGGCAAGAACTGAAGCTTTCTTT.

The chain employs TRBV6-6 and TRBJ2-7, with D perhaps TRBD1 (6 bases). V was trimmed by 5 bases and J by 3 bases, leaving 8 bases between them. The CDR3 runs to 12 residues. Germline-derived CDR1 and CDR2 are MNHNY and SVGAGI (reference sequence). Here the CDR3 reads CASSQQGYEQYF. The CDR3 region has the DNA TGTGCCAGCAGTCAACAGGGCTACGAGCAGTACTTC.

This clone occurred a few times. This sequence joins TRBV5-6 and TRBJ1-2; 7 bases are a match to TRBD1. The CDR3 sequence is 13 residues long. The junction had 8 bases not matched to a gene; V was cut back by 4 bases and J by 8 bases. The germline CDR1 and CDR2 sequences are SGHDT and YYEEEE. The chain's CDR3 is CASSIHRGWGYTF. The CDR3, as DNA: TGTGCCAGCAGCATACACAGGGGATGGGGCTACACCTTC.

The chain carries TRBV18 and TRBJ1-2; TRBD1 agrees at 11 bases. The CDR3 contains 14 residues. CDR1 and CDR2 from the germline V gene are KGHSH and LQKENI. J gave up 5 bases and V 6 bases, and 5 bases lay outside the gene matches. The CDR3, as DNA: TGTGCCAGCTCCACCGGGACAGGGGGTTATGGCTACACCTTC. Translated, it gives CASSTGTGGYGYTF.

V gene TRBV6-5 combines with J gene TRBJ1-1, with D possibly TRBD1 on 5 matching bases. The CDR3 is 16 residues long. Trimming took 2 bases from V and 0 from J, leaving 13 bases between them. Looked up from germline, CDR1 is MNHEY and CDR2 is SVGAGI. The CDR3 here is CASSYGGGRMNTEAFF. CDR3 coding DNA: TGTGCCAGCAGTTACGGTGGGGGGAGGATGAACACTGAAGCTTTCTTT.